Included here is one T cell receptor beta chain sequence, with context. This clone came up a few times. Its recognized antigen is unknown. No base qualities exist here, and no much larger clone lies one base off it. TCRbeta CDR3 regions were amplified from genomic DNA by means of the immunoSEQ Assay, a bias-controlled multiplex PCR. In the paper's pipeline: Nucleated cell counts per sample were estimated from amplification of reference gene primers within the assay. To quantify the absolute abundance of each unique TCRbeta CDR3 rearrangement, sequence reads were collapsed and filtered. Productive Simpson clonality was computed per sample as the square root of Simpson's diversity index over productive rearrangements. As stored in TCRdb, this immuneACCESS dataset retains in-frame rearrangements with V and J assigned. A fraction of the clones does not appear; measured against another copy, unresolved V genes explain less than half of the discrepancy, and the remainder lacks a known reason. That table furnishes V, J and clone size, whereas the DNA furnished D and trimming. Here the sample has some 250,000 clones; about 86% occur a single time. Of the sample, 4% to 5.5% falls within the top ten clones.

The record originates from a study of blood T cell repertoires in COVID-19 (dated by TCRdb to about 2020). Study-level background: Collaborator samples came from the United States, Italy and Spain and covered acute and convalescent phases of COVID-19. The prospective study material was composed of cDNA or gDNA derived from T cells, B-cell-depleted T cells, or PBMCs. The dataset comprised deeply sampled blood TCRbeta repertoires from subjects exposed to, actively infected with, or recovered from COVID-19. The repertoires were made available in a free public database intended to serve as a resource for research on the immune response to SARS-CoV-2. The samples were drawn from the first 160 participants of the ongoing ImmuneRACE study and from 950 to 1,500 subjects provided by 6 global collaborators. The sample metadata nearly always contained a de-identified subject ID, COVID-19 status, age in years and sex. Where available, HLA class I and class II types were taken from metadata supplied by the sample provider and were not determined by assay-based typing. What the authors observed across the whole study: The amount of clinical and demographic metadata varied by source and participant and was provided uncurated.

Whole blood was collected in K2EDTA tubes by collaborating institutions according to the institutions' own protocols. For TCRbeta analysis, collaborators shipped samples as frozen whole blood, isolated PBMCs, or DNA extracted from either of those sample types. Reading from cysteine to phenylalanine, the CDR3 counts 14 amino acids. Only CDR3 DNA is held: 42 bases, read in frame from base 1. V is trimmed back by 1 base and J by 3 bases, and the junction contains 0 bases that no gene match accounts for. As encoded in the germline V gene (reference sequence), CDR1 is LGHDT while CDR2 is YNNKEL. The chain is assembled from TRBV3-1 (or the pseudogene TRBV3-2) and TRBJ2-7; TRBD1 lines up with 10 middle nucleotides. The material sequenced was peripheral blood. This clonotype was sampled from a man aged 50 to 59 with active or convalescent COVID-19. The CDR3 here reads CASSQGTGGYEQYF. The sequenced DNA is TGTGCCAGCAGCCAAGGGACAGGGGGCTACGAGCAGTACTTC.